The entry that follows covers one T cell receptor beta chain sequence. This sample was taken from a study of blood T cell repertoires in COVID-19. Whole-study context: Samples came from the United States, Italy and Spain, spanning acute and convalescent COVID-19.

Per the original methods: Amplification with reference gene primers provided the estimates of nucleated cell counts. Measured with immunoSEQ multiplex PCR; TCRdb has only the in-frame clones, and not every one. V and J calls and clone size are copied from that table; D and trimming were computed from the DNA. The sample has roughly 150,000 clones; around 86% are singletons. The receptor's source is an elderly man with acute or convalescent COVID-19. Input material: peripheral blood.

CDR3 nucleotides: TGTGCCAGCAGCTTGGCAGGTGGTGGGAACTATGGCTACACCTTC. This sequence encodes CASSLAGGGNYGYTF. This chain connects TRBV5-6 to TRBJ1-2; D call uncertain. Germline CDR1 is SGHDT and CDR2 is YYEEEE. The CDR3 is 15 residues long. V lost 0 bases and J lost 2, with 11 bases in between.